These 29 T cell receptor beta chains came from one sample sequenced in a study of shared clonotypes between healthy human individuals. Assay: immunoSEQ multiplex PCR; the TCRdb copy retains only in-frame clones and omits some. The profile covers about 750,000 clones, with around 93% appearing a single time and more than 20% taken by the ten largest. The naive CD8 fraction comprised CD45RO-negative cells positively selected for CCR7 and excluded terminally differentiated effector memory CD45RA+ cells. The source material was naive CD8+ T cells sorted from blood. The source of these receptors is a man aged 25-45 years in good health.

V and J are TRBV9 and TRBJ2-7, with D uncertain. The V gene's germline CDR1 is SGDLS and CDR2 YYNGEE. The CDR3 is made up of 12 amino acids. V gave up 7 bases and J gave up 2 bases, with 10 bases separating them. For the CDR3, the DNA is TGTGCCAGCGCGACAACCCCCTACGAGCAGTACTTC. It specifies CASATTPYEQYF.

The rearrangement links TRBV10-3 to TRBJ1-3; D perhaps matches TRBD1 (6 bases). The CDR3 is 16 amino acids. The germline V gene encodes CDR1 ENHRY and CDR2 SYGVKD. Trimming cost V 3 bases and J 2 bases, with 14 bases left between them. The CDR3 DNA sequence: TGTGCCATCAGTGATAACCGGGACACACCTGGAAACACCATATATTTT. Amino acid sequence: CAISDNRDTPGNTIYF.

The chain uses TRBV7-9 and TRBJ2-3, with 7 bases fitting TRBD2. Trimming removed 4 bases from V and 0 bases from J; junction bases left unmatched: 4. This CDR3 is 15 amino acids long. Germline V gene data show CDR1 as SEHNR and CDR2 as FQNEAQ (reference sequence). The CDR3 protein is CASSSGTTSTDTQYF. CDR3 DNA: TGTGCCAGCAGCTCCGGGACTACGAGCACAGATACGCAGTATTTT.

V and J are TRBV7-9 and TRBJ1-2; 7 bases line up with TRBD1. Germline V gene lookup returns CDR1 SEHNR and CDR2 FQNEAQ (reference sequence). The J segment lost 7 bases and the V segment lost 6 bases, leaving 5 bases of the junction unmatched. CDR3 length: 12 amino acids. CDR3 protein: CASRPTGVGYTF. CDR3 in DNA: TGTGCCAGCAGGCCTACAGGGGTTGGCTACACCTTC. The full variable domain, rest sourced from reference TRBV7-9 and TRBJ1-2, is DTGVSQNPRHKITKRGQNVTFRCDPISEHNRLYWYRQTLGQGPEFLTYFQNEAQLEKSRLLSDRFSAERPKGSFSTLEIQRTEQGDSAMYLCASRPTGVGYTFGSGTRLTVV.

J is TRBJ1-3 and V is TRBV11-2, with a possible D match to TRBD1 (5 bases). CDR3 size: 15 residues. The germline gives CDR1 SGHAT, CDR2 FQNNGV. Trimming shortened V by 6 bases and J by 4 bases, and 16 bases separated the two germline ends. CDR3 DNA: TGTGCCAGCAGTTCCGATTGGGGCGGAGGAAACACCATATATTTT. Its protein product is CASSSDWGGGNTIYF.

The chain couples TRBV27 to TRBJ1-1, with D unresolved. Trimming left V 3 bases short and J 0 bases short, with 11 bases between. CDR3 length: 15 amino acids. Germline loops: CDR1 MNHEY, CDR2 SMNVEV (reference sequence). In DNA form, the CDR3 reads TGTGCCAGCAGTTTCCTTCGCAGGTTGAACACTGAAGCTTTCTTT. Protein product: CASSFLRRLNTEAFF.

V usage is TRBV7-6 and J usage is TRBJ2-7; TRBD2 is a possible D gene (6 bases). This CDR3 contains 13 residues. Looked up from germline, CDR1 is SGHVS and CDR2 is FNYEAQ. V was cut by 5 bases and J by 7 bases, with 15 bases left in between. CDR3 loop: CASSPGRLREQYF. The DNA of the CDR3 is TGTGCCAGCAGCCCGGGGAGGCTCCGAGAGCAGTACTTC.

This sequence joins TRBV28 and TRBJ2-7; 15 positions agree with TRBD2. The CDR3 length is 17 residues. The germline V gene encodes CDR1 MDHEN and CDR2 SYDVKM. The trim removed 4 bases at V and 3 bases at J, leaving 7 bases unmatched. The CDR3 sequence: CASSSGLAGGRDYEQYF. The DNA of the CDR3 is TGTGCCAGCAGTTCAGGACTAGCGGGAGGGCGGGACTACGAGCAGTACTTC. Complete variable domain (other parts from reference TRBV28 and TRBJ2-7): DVKVTQSSRYLVKRTGEKVFLECVQDMDHENMFWYRQDPGLGLRLIYFSYDVKMKEKGDIPEGYSVSREKKERFSLILESASTNQTSMYLCASSSGLAGGRDYEQYFGPGTRLTVT.

V is TRBV29-1 and J is TRBJ2-3; D is perhaps TRBD2 (5 bases). Looked up from germline, CDR1 is SQVTM and CDR2 is ANQGSEA. CDR3 size: 13 residues. V lost 7 bases and J lost 6, with 17 bases in between. CDR3 sequence reads: CSAQRDYTDTQYF. CDR3 nucleotides: TGCAGCGCCCAACGGGATTACACGGATACGCAGTATTTT.

V and J are TRBV7-2 and TRBJ2-1; D might be TRBD1 or TRBD2, each matching 5 bases. The CDR3 sequence is 16 residues long. The germline gives CDR1 SGHTA, CDR2 FQGNSA. CDR3 sequence: CAWAWGTTSDYNEQFF. The CDR3 coding sequence is TGTGCTTGGGCCTGGGGGACGACGTCGGACTACAATGAGCAGTTCTTC.

The chain carries TRBV9 and TRBJ2-6, with 9 bases lining up with TRBD2. The CDR3 is made up of 15 amino acids. V shed 6 bases and J 2 bases; nucleotides not matched to a gene: 3. Looked up from germline, CDR1 is SGDLS and CDR2 is YYNGEE. CDR3 residues: CASNLAGAGANVLTF. Written as DNA, the CDR3 is TGTGCCAGCAACTTAGCGGGAGCTGGGGCCAACGTCCTGACTTTC. The complete variable domain, with remaining parts taken from reference TRBV9 and TRBJ2-6, reads DSGVTQTPKHLITATGQRVTLRCSPRSGDLSVYWYQQSLDQGLQFLIQYYNGEERAKGNILERFSAQQFPDLHSELNLSSLELGDSALYFCASNLAGAGANVLTFGAGSRLTVL.

The V call is TRBV9, the J call TRBJ1-2; D is undetermined. The CDR3 spans 14 residues. CDR1 and CDR2 from the germline V gene are SGDLS and YYNGEE. V was clipped by 4 bases and J by 0 bases, with 10 bases between them. This chain's CDR3 is CASSPGLANYGYTF. The CDR3 DNA follows: TGTGCCAGCAGCCCTGGACTTGCTAACTATGGCTACACCTTC.

The J gene is TRBJ1-4, the V gene TRBV27; D not certain. CDR3 length: 15 residues. Germline lookup yields CDR1 MNHEY and CDR2 SMNVEV (reference sequence). The V and J ends lost 3 bases and 7 bases respectively, with 15 bases between them. Here the CDR3 reads CASSFRPDTGEKLFF. In DNA form, the CDR3 reads TGTGCCAGCAGTTTCCGACCCGACACCGGTGAAAAACTGTTTTTT. Full variable domain (outside the CDR3, taken from reference TRBV27 and TRBJ1-4): EAQVTQNPRYLITVTGKKLTVTCSQNMNHEYMSWYRQDPGLGLRQIYYSMNVEVTDKGDVPEGYKVSRKEKRNFPLILESPSPNQTSLYFCASSFRPDTGEKLFFGSGTQLSVL.

V usage is TRBV5-1 and J usage is TRBJ2-7; D is unclear. The CDR3 totals 13 residues. Between the trimmed V and J ends, which lost 0 bases and 3 bases, there was a span of 7 bases. Germline V lookup: CDR1 SGHRS, CDR2 YFSETQ. The CDR3 reads CASSLGRFYEQYF. CDR3 nucleotide sequence: TGCGCCAGCAGCTTGGGACGGTTCTACGAGCAGTACTTC. The whole variable domain, filled in from reference TRBV5-1 and TRBJ2-7, reads KAGVTQTPRYLIKTRGQQVTLSCSPISGHRSVSWYQQTPGQGLQFLFEYFSETQRNKGNFPGRFSGRQFSNSRSEMNVSTLELGDSALYLCASSLGRFYEQYFGPGTRLTVT.

The chain uses TRBV13 and TRBJ2-7, with 12 bases that match TRBD2. The CDR3 totals 16 residues. CDR1 and CDR2 (germline): PRHDT, FYEKMQ (reference sequence). V was pared by 5 bases and J by 4 bases, with 9 bases of the junction left unmatched. Here the CDR3 DNA reads TGTGCCAGCAGCCCCCGGACTAGCGGGATGCAATACGAGCAGTACTTC. It codes for CASSPRTSGMQYEQYF.

The V gene is TRBV9, the J gene TRBJ2-2; possibly TRBD1 for D (6 bases). This CDR3 spans 16 amino acids. Per the germline V gene, CDR1 is SGDLS and CDR2 is YYNGEE. Deletions cut 4 bases from V and 5 bases from J, with 18 bases between. The CDR3 coding sequence is TGTGCCAGCAGCAGCAGGGGAGCCGTGGATACCGGGGAGCTGTTTTTT. It encodes CASSSRGAVDTGELFF.

The chain links TRBV7-2 to TRBJ2-7; 9 nucleotides align to TRBD1. Germline-derived CDR1 and CDR2 are SGHTA and FQGNSA. The CDR3 covers 16 residues. J gave up 3 bases and V 5 bases, and 11 bases lay outside the gene matches. The CDR3 DNA reads TGTGCCAGCAGCACCGGGACAGGGCTCAAGATCTACGAGCAGTACTTC. As protein: CASSTGTGLKIYEQYF.

The rearrangement joins TRBV9 to TRBJ2-7; tentatively, D is TRBD2 (6 bases). Germline V lookup: CDR1 SGDLS, CDR2 YYNGEE. This CDR3 is built from 14 residues. V lost 4 bases to trimming and J lost 1 base, with 12 bases between them. CDR3 region: CASSSLAASYEQYF. Here the CDR3 DNA reads TGTGCCAGCAGCTCATTAGCGGCTTCCTACGAGCAGTACTTC. Together with reference TRBV9 and TRBJ2-7, the CDR3 gives the full variable domain: DSGVTQTPKHLITATGQRVTLRCSPRSGDLSVYWYQQSLDQGLQFLIQYYNGEERAKGNILERFSAQQFPDLHSELNLSSLELGDSALYFCASSSLAASYEQYFGPGTRLTVT.

J is TRBJ1-1 and V is TRBV4-1; no firm D call. Trimming removed 0 bases from V and 8 bases from J, with 13 bases in between. The CDR3 consists of 14 residues. Germline V gene lookup returns CDR1 MGHRA and CDR2 YSYEKL. Here the CDR3 DNA reads TGCGCCAGCAGCCAAGAGGCCGGGCAGCCGGAAGCTTTCTTT. Translated: CASSQEAGQPEAFF.

The chain recombines TRBV7-9 with TRBJ1-1, with 10 bases fitting TRBD1. The germline V gene encodes CDR1 SEHNR and CDR2 FQNEAQ (reference sequence). The CDR3 loop spans 13 amino acids. V lost 4 bases to trimming and J lost 4 bases; unmatched junction nucleotides: 0. In nucleotides, the CDR3 is TGTGCCAGCAGCTGGACAGGGGGCACTGAAGCTTTCTTT. This encodes CASSWTGGTEAFF.

The chain has TRBV5-1 and TRBJ2-1, with 13 bases aligning to TRBD2. Trimming removed 5 bases from V and 3 bases from J; junction bases left unmatched: 11. CDR1 and CDR2 (germline): SGHRS, YFSETQ. This CDR3 comprises 18 residues. CDR3 DNA sequence: TGCGCCAGCAGGAGGGGTAAGGGACTAGCGGGAAGCTACAATGAGCAGTTCTTC. The encoded protein is CASRRGKGLAGSYNEQFF.

V gene TRBV19 combines with J gene TRBJ2-1, with TRBD2 identical over 9 bases. The CDR3 covers 16 residues. The V and J ends lost 4 bases and 5 bases, in that order; junction bases with no gene match: 9. Germline V CDR1 and CDR2: LNHDA, SQIVND (reference sequence). This CDR3 reads CASSTRPGLADNEQFF. CDR3 DNA: TGTGCCAGTAGTACCCGCCCGGGACTAGCCGACAATGAGCAGTTCTTC.

The CDR3 spells CASSEALRSGSGYEQYF. The CDR3 DNA reads TGTGCCAGCAGTGAAGCGCTTCGAAGCGGGAGCGGATACGAGCAGTACTTC. The rearrangement uses TRBV2 and TRBJ2-7, with 8 bases matching TRBD2. Germline CDR1 SNHLY, CDR2 FYNNEI. The trim removed 0 bases at V and 4 bases at J, leaving 11 bases unmatched. CDR3 length: 17 amino acids.

V usage is TRBV11-3 and J usage is TRBJ2-3; no definite D call. Per the germline V gene, CDR1 is SGHNT and CDR2 is YENEEA. Trimming pared 5 bases from V and 4 bases from J, leaving 13 bases between. The CDR3 extends over 14 amino acids. This CDR3 is CASSPRSGADTQYF. As DNA, the CDR3 is TGTGCCAGCAGCCCTCGATCGGGTGCAGATACGCAGTATTTT.

V is TRBV28 and J is TRBJ1-5, with 7 bases aligning to TRBD1. CDR1 and CDR2 from the germline V gene are MDHEN and SYDVKM. The V segment lost 5 bases and the J segment 0 bases; nucleotides outside the gene matches: 13. The CDR3 extends over 18 amino acids. The CDR3 region is CASSQTWTGPYSNQPQHF. The CDR3 bases are TGTGCCAGCAGTCAGACTTGGACAGGACCTTATAGCAATCAGCCCCAGCATTTT.

The gene calls are TRBV28 and TRBJ2-1; tentatively, D is TRBD1 (5 bases). V lost 1 base and J 6 bases, leaving 19 bases between the germline ends. Per the germline V gene, CDR1 is MDHEN and CDR2 is SYDVKM. The CDR3 has 17 residues. The CDR3 DNA follows: TGTGCCAGCAGTTTATTCGCAGGGCGAAGGCTGAGCAATGAGCAGTTCTTC. As protein: CASSLFAGRRLSNEQFF. The full variable domain, with the rest looked up from reference TRBV28 and TRBJ2-1, is DVKVTQSSRYLVKRTGEKVFLECVQDMDHENMFWYRQDPGLGLRLIYFSYDVKMKEKGDIPEGYSVSREKKERFSLILESASTNQTSMYLCASSLFAGRRLSNEQFFGPGTRLTVL.

This chain joins TRBV6-5 and TRBJ2-3; the D is unclear. CDR3 size: 13 residues. Trimming pared 0 bases from V and 4 bases from J, leaving 5 bases between. Germline values: CDR1 MNHEY, CDR2 SVGAGI. CDR3 residues: CASSYSGSDTQYF. Written as DNA, the CDR3 is TGTGCCAGCAGTTACTCGGGGTCAGATACGCAGTATTTT.

This clone was seen a single time. The chain combines TRBV6-1 with TRBJ1-4; no definite D call. V dropped 6 bases and J dropped 16 bases, with 18 bases sitting between them. CDR1 and CDR2 (germline): MNHNS, SASEGT. The CDR3 is made up of 12 amino acids. The CDR3 sequence is CASSAAGRIPFF. The CDR3 DNA reads as TGTGCCAGCAGCGCAGCGGGAAGGATTCCGTTTTTT.

The table lists this clone with a few counts. The V gene is TRBV10-3, the J gene TRBJ1-1, with unresolved D. Deletions cut 5 bases from V and 1 base from J, with 11 bases between. The CDR3 sequence is 14 residues long. CDR1 and CDR2 from the germline V gene are ENHRY and SYGVKD. CDR3 sequence (DNA): TGTGCCATCAGTCTTGAGGGCGCGAACACTGAAGCTTTCTTT. It yields the protein CAISLEGANTEAFF.